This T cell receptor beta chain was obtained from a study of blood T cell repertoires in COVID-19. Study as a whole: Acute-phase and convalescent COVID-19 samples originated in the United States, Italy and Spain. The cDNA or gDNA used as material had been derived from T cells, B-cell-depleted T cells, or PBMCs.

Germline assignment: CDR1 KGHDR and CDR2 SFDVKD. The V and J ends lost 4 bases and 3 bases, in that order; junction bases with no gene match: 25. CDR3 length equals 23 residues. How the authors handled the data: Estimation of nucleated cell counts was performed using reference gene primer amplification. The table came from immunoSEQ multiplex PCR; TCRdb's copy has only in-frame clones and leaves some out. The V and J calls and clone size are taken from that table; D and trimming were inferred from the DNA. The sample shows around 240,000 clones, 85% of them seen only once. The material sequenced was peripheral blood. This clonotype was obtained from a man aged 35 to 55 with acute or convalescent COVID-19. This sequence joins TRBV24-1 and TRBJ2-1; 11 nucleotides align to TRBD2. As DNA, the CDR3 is TGTGCCACCAGTGACTCACCGACTAGCGGGGAGGCCTTCACTCACCTAGACTACAATGAGCAGTTCTTC. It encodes CATSDSPTSGEAFTHLDYNEQFF.